These T cell receptor beta chains were read from a single sample in a study of metastatic and nonmetastatic thyroid tumors. TCRdb re-processed the PCR reads through MiXCR. The table has 43,000 or so clones, roughly 4% seen once. The sample comprised blood. The receptor source for this set is a female donor with papillary thyroid cancer or a benign thyroid nodule (not recorded which). Some clones in this sample may be carry-over from other donors' samples. Both conserved end residues are part of each CDR3. D genes are given only for firm matches. A row's size may be missing; if present it is once, few, many or a size class.

clone_size,j_call,v_call,d_call,cdr3_nt,cdr3_aa
medium-sized,TRBJ1-2,TRBV27,.,TGTGCCAGCAGTTCCCAGGGATGGGGAAACTATGGCTACACCTTC,CASSSQGWGNYGYTF
few,TRBJ2-7,TRBV7-2,.,TGTGCCAGCAGCTTTGTGGGAGGGGGGCAGTACTTC,CASSFVGGGQYF
many,TRBJ2-7,TRBV20-1,TRBD1,TGCAGTGCTAGAGCCGACCGGGACAGCAACTACGAGCAGTACTTC,CSARADRDSNYEQYF
few,TRBJ2-1,TRBV20-1,.,TGCAGTGCTGAGACGAGAGGTGACAATGAGCAGTTCTTC,CSAETRGDNEQFF
medium-sized,TRBJ2-7,TRBV6-1,.,TGTGCCAGCAGCGCCCAGGCGGAGAGCTCCTACGAGCAGTACTTC,CASSAQAESSYEQYF
many,TRBJ2-3,TRBV20-1,.,TGCAGTGCCGACCCGGGACAAAGCACAGATACGCAGTATTTT,CSADPGQSTDTQYF
many,TRBJ2-1,TRBV7-8,.,TGTGCCAGCAGCTTCGTTGATAGCGGAGGCTCCTACAATGAGCAGTTCTTC,CASSFVDSGGSYNEQFF
.,TRBJ2-7,TRBV6-5,TRBD2,TGTGCCAGCAGTACTAGCGGGAGAATTCAGTACTTC,CASSTSGRIQYF
few,TRBJ2-3,TRBV7-8,.,TGTGCCAGCAGCTCTCCCGGACTGCTCAGGCATACGCAGTATTTT,CASSSPGLLRHTQYF
many,TRBJ2-5,TRBV29-1,TRBD2,TGCAGCGCTAGCGGGATAAGTGGAGAGACCCAGTACTTC,CSASGISGETQYF
few,TRBJ2-1,TRBV6-5,TRBD2,TGTGCCAGCAGTTACTCGAGGGGACTAGCGGGATTGGGGCAGTTCTTC,CASSYSRGLAGLGQFF
few,TRBJ2-5,TRBV7-7,.,TGTGCTAGCAACCAAGCCCCTTTGGGCCGTGGGGAGACCCAGTACTTC,CASNQAPLGRGETQYF
.,TRBJ2-1,TRBV27,TRBD2,TGTGCCAGCAGTTTTTCCCCCTGGCTAGCGGGGGGTCGCAATGAGCAGTTCTTC,CASSFSPWLAGGRNEQFF
many,TRBJ1-3,TRBV12-3/TRBV12-4,TRBD1,TGTGCCAGCAGTTTTGCGGGCAGGGGGTTCGGAAACACCATATATTTT,CASSFAGRGFGNTIYF
.,TRBJ1-2,TRBV6-2/TRBV6-3,TRBD1,TGTGCCAGCAGTATTGGGACAGGGACTGGGGGCTACACCTTC,CASSIGTGTGGYTF
few,TRBJ2-3,TRBV12-3/TRBV12-4,.,TGTGCCAGCAGTTTCATGGGGAACACAGATACGCAGTATTTT,CASSFMGNTDTQYF
many,TRBJ1-2,TRBV29-1,TRBD1,TGCAGCGGAGGGGGCGAGGACTATGGCTACACCTTC,CSGGGEDYGYTF
many,TRBJ2-3,TRBV6-4,.,TGTGCCAGCAGCGACGGGACTAGCACAGATACGCAGTATTTT,CASSDGTSTDTQYF
many,TRBJ2-7,TRBV29-1,.,TGCAGCGGTGTGACAGTCTCTGGCGAGCAGTACTTC,CSGVTVSGEQYF
few,TRBJ2-7,TRBV6-5,.,TGTGCCAGCATTTACAGTTCGGTGGCAGCCATCGAAAGCTACGAGCAGTACTTC,CASIYSSVAAIESYEQYF
many,TRBJ1-2,TRBV6-1,.,TGTGCCAGCAGTGACCTTGACGGAACCTATGGCTACACCTTC,CASSDLDGTYGYTF
many,TRBJ2-3,TRBV9,.,TGTGCCAGCACCACCTGGGGAGGCGAGATAGATACGCAGTATTTT,CASTTWGGEIDTQYF
many,TRBJ1-1,TRBV20-1,TRBD1,TGCAGTGCTAGGGAAACGACAGGGGGCCGTGAAGCTTTCTTT,CSARETTGGREAFF
many,TRBJ2-1,TRBV10-3,TRBD1,TGTGCCATCAGTGAGAGACAGGGGACCCGCTCTGAGCAGTTCTTC,CAISERQGTRSEQFF
.,TRBJ1-5,TRBV19,.,TGTGCCAGCTCACGTGACCGGAATCAGCCCCAGCATTTT,CASSRDRNQPQHF
many,TRBJ1-1,TRBV2,TRBD1,TGTGCCAGCGGCAGGGGGGTGTGGAAACGGGGCCCCGGCACAACTGAAGCTTTCTTT,CASGRGVWKRGPGTTEAFF
few,TRBJ2-7,TRBV7-6,.,TGTGCCAGCAACTCAGCGGCCACCTCGGGGGAGCAGTACTTC,CASNSAATSGEQYF
few,TRBJ1-5,TRBV6-2/TRBV6-3,TRBD1,TGTGCCAGCAGTCCGGGACAGCGGAATCAGCCCCAGCATTTT,CASSPGQRNQPQHF
few,TRBJ1-1,TRBV7-8,.,TGTGCCAGCAGCTTAGGGGCAGGTGGGCAGGGTACTGAAGCTTTCTTT,CASSLGAGGQGTEAFF
few,TRBJ2-5,TRBV5-8,.,TGTGTCAGCAGCTTGGCCCACGGTTGCTTC,CVSSLAHGCF
many,TRBJ2-5,TRBV20-1,TRBD1,TGCAGTGCAAAGAACCGACAGGGTAGCCAAGAGACCCAGTACTTC,CSAKNRQGSQETQYF
.,TRBJ1-5,TRBV4-2,.,TGTGCCAGCAGCCAACAGGTTGCCCCTAGCAATCAGCCCCAGCATTTT,CASSQQVAPSNQPQHF
few,TRBJ2-4,TRBV14,.,TGTGCCAGCAGCGAAGATCTAGCCAAAAACATTCAGTACTTC,CASSEDLAKNIQYF
many,TRBJ1-6,TRBV6-2/TRBV6-3,.,TGTGCCAGCAAGGACAGCTATAATTCACCCCTCCACTTT,CASKDSYNSPLHF
many,TRBJ1-5,TRBV6-1,.,TGTGCCAGCAGTTACCGCGGACAGTCTAGCAATCAGCCCCAGCATTTT,CASSYRGQSSNQPQHF
many,TRBJ1-5,TRBV24-1,TRBD1,TGTGCCACCAGTGATTCCCGACAGGGACGAAATCAGCCCCAGCATTTT,CATSDSRQGRNQPQHF
many,TRBJ1-1,TRBV10-3,.,TGTGCCATCAGTGAGGACAGTATGAACACTGAAGCTTTCTTT,CAISEDSMNTEAFF
many,TRBJ2-7,TRBV4-1,.,TGCGCCAGCAGCCGGGGACCGTACGAGCAGTACTTC,CASSRGPYEQYF
many,TRBJ2-5,TRBV12-3/TRBV12-4,.,TGTGCCAGCAGGCTACTAGCTTCCCAAGAGACCCAGTACTTC,CASRLLASQETQYF
few,TRBJ2-3,TRBV10-1,.,TGCGCCAGTGCCCTGGGGGATACGCAGTATTTT,CASALGDTQYF
.,TRBJ2-1,TRBV7-9,TRBD2,TGTGCCAGCAATGTGACAAAATCGGGAGGCCTAGCCGAGCAGTTCTTC,CASNVTKSGGLAEQFF
few,TRBJ1-3,TRBV6-2/TRBV6-3,.,TGTGCCAGCAGTGTTTCACCCAGTGTATACACCATATATTTT,CASSVSPSVYTIYF
many,TRBJ2-2,TRBV20-1,.,TGCAGTGCTAGACCTAGCTGGGCCGGGGAGCTGTTTTTT,CSARPSWAGELFF